The source of this TCR beta chain is a study of control samples from healthy donors and cancer patients. Only in-frame clones appear in the TCRdb table, and some are missing; sequencing was by immunoSEQ multiplex PCR. This sample carries approximately 99,000 clones, roughly 79% of them seen once, and the ten largest clones take 6% to 8%. This CDR3 region has 13 residues. With 2 bases removed from V and 0 bases from J, the gap between germline ends came to 3 bases. Germline-derived CDR1 and CDR2 are SGHNT and YYREEE (reference sequence). Sample: blood. The chain has TRBV5-4 and TRBJ1-3; D is unresolved. The source is a man younger than 35 in good health. The CDR3 loop reads CASSFDSGNTIYF. CDR3 coding DNA: TGTGCCAGCAGCTTTGACTCTGGAAACACCATATATTTT.